Below, 31 T cell receptor beta chains from the same sample are listed, as sequenced in a study of blood T cell repertoires in COVID-19. Data came from immunoSEQ multiplex PCR; TCRdb stores just in-frame clones and leaves some out. The sample has hundreds of thousands of clones, approximately 85% seen once. Sequencing was performed on PBMCs or T cells enriched from blood (not recorded which). These receptors came from a woman in her thirties or forties with acute COVID-19.

The V and J genes are TRBV7-2 and TRBJ1-1; 8 bases align to TRBD1. In germline, CDR1 is SGHTA, CDR2 FQGNSA. With V trimmed by 5 bases and J by 9 bases, 17 bases remained unmatched. CDR3 length equals 16 residues. CDR3 residues: CASSLTQGQGARKAFF. The CDR3 DNA is TGTGCCAGCAGCCTCACCCAAGGACAGGGTGCAAGGAAAGCTTTCTTT. Full variable domain (outside the CDR3, taken from reference TRBV7-2 and TRBJ1-1): GAGVSQSPSNKVTEKGKDVELRCDPISGHTALYWYRQSLGQGLEFLIYFQGNSAPDKSGLPSDRFSAERTGGSVSTLTIQRTQQEDSAVYLCASSLTQGQGARKAFFGQGTRLTVV.

The genes are TRBV5-4 and TRBJ1-3; 7 bases agree with TRBD1. Germline CDR1 SGHNT, CDR2 YYREEE (reference sequence). The CDR3 is made up of 15 amino acids. Trimming took 2 bases from V and 0 from J; bases not matched to a gene: 2. The CDR3, as DNA: TGTGCCAGCAGCTTAACAGGGGACTCTGGAAACACCATATATTTT. Protein product: CASSLTGDSGNTIYF.

The V gene is TRBV9, the J gene TRBJ1-2; TRBD1 matches 9 bases. CDR1 SGDLS and CDR2 YYNGEE come from the germline V gene. There are 13 residues in the CDR3. The junction had 1 base not matched to a gene; V was cut back by 3 bases and J by 4 bases. CDR3 residues: CASSADRGYGYTF. CDR3 sequence (DNA): TGTGCCAGCAGCGCGGACAGGGGCTATGGCTACACCTTC.

This clone was picked up a small number of times. Here the CDR3 reads CASSAAGTGGTDTQYF. CDR3 nucleotide sequence: TGTGCCAGCAGCGCCGCCGGGACAGGCGGCACAGATACGCAGTATTTT. V and J are TRBV7-2 and TRBJ2-3; 8 bases are shared with TRBD1. The V and J ends lost 5 bases and 1 base, in that order; junction bases with no gene match: 8. The CDR3 totals 16 residues. Looked up from germline, CDR1 is SGHTA and CDR2 is FQGNSA.

This clone was seen more than once but under ten times. The V gene is TRBV5-4, the J gene TRBJ2-5; possibly TRBD1 for D (5 bases). With 0 bases removed from V and 2 bases from J, the gap between germline ends came to 11 bases. This CDR3 is 15 amino acids long. Germline-derived CDR1 and CDR2 are SGHNT and YYREEE (reference sequence). CDR3 protein: CASSLVAGIQETQYF. The CDR3 coding sequence is TGTGCCAGCAGCTTGGTGGCAGGGATACAAGAGACCCAGTACTTC.

This sequence joins TRBV7-9 and TRBJ2-2, with 8 bases aligning to TRBD2. CDR1 SEHNR and CDR2 FQNEAQ come from the germline V gene (reference sequence). The CDR3 sequence is 16 residues long. The ends lost 8 bases at V and 4 bases at J; junction bases unmatched: 12. The CDR3 bases are TGTGCCAGCCGTCTGGTGCGGGGGGATATCACCGGGGAGCTGTTTTTT. The encoded protein is CASRLVRGDITGELFF. Based on the CDR3 plus reference TRBV7-9 and TRBJ2-2, the full variable domain is DTGVSQNPRHKITKRGQNVTFRCDPISEHNRLYWYRQTLGQGPEFLTYFQNEAQLEKSRLLSDRFSAERPKGSFSTLEIQRTEQGDSAMYLCASRLVRGDITGELFFGEGSRLTVL.

In its sample, this clone was seen once. The chain uses TRBV19 and TRBJ1-2; 9 bases align to TRBD1. This CDR3 region has 14 residues. The germline gives CDR1 LNHDA, CDR2 SQIVND (reference sequence). V trimming: 7 bases; J trimming: 2 bases; junction bases outside the gene matches: 5. CDR3 sequence: CASNNRGLNYGYTF. The CDR3 DNA sequence: TGTGCCAGTAATAACAGGGGGCTCAACTATGGCTACACCTTC.

A single count supports this clone. V and J are TRBV29-1 and TRBJ1-5, with D perhaps matching TRBD1 (5 bases). Germline lookup yields CDR1 SQVTM and CDR2 ANQGSEA. The ends were cut back, 7 bases at V and 4 bases at J, with 11 bases in the middle. The CDR3 is 12 amino acids. CDR3: CSGGEGNQPQHF. As DNA, the CDR3 is TGCAGCGGGGGGGAGGGAAATCAGCCCCAGCATTTT. The variable domain in full, completed from reference TRBV29-1 and TRBJ1-5, reads SAVISQKPSRDICQRGTSLTIQCQVDSQVTMMFWYRQQPGQSLTLIATANQGSEATYESGFVIDKFPISRPNLTFSTLTVSNMSPEDSSIYLCSGGEGNQPQHFGDGTRLSIL.

The chain uses TRBV4-2 and TRBJ2-1; D possibly corresponds to TRBD2 (7 bases). Germline values: CDR1 LGHNA, CDR2 YNFKEQ. The CDR3 has 19 residues. V lost 3 bases, J lost 4 bases, and 25 bases lay in between. CDR3 amino acids: CASSQRGGQARSGYNEQFF. CDR3 coding DNA: TGTGCCAGCAGCCAGAGGGGGGGTCAGGCGAGGAGTGGGTACAATGAGCAGTTCTTC.

The chain carries TRBV9 and TRBJ2-6; 9 nucleotides line up with TRBD1. This CDR3 spans 17 amino acids. V was pared by 4 bases and J by 6 bases, with 11 bases of the junction left unmatched. Germline V gene data show CDR1 as SGDLS and CDR2 as YYNGEE. CDR3 in amino acids: CASSTDRGYTQANVLTF. The CDR3, as DNA: TGTGCCAGCAGCACGGACAGGGGCTACACTCAGGCCAACGTCCTGACTTTC.

The V and J genes are TRBV5-1 and TRBJ2-2; 7 bases are shared with TRBD2. CDR1 SGHRS and CDR2 YFSETQ come from the germline V gene. Trimming removed 0 bases from V and 1 base from J; junction bases left unmatched: 9. The CDR3 contains 18 residues. Here the CDR3 reads CASSLVYYQRENTGELFF. Here the CDR3 DNA reads TGCGCCAGCAGCTTGGTCTACTATCAGCGGGAGAACACCGGGGAGCTGTTTTTT.

This clone was detected once. The gene calls are TRBV4-1 and TRBJ1-1; unclear D gene. V lost 0 bases and J 0 bases, leaving 11 bases between the germline ends. The CDR3 extends over 16 amino acids. The germline CDR1 and CDR2 sequences are MGHRA and YSYEKL. The chain's CDR3 is CASSQDPRRMNTEAFF. CDR3 DNA: TGCGCCAGCAGCCAAGATCCCCGGCGGATGAACACTGAAGCTTTCTTT.

This chain joins TRBV5-1 and TRBJ1-2; 12 positions match TRBD1. Trimming took 4 bases from V and 7 from J; bases not matched to a gene: 8. The CDR3 is made up of 15 amino acids. Germline-derived CDR1 and CDR2 are SGHRS and YFSETQ. The DNA of the CDR3 is TGCGCCAGCAGCAGCTCGGGACAGGGGGCTGCTGGCTACACCTTC. This translates into CASSSSGQGAAGYTF.

V usage is TRBV9 and J usage is TRBJ2-3; D might be TRBD1 (6 bases). The CDR3 contains 15 residues. CDR1 SGDLS and CDR2 YYNGEE come from the germline V gene. V was pared by 4 bases and J by 4 bases, with 16 bases between. This CDR3 is CASSKQGGVADTQYF. The CDR3 nucleotides are TGTGCCAGCAGCAAACAGGGTGGGGTTGCAGATACGCAGTATTTT.

V and J are TRBV15 and TRBJ1-5; the D gene is possibly TRBD1 (6 bases). Germline V gene lookup returns CDR1 LNHNV and CDR2 YYDKDF (reference sequence). Trimming removed 1 base from V and 7 bases from J, with 11 bases in between. This CDR3 has 14 amino acids. As DNA, the CDR3 is TGTGCCACCAGCAGAGGGCTACAGGGCCAGCCCCAGCATTTT. Amino acids: CATSRGLQGQPQHF.

The V gene is TRBV3-1 (or the pseudogene TRBV3-2), the J gene TRBJ2-3; D not resolved. V gave up 1 base and J gave up 3 bases, with 5 bases separating them. The CDR3 contains 13 residues. Germline CDR1 reads LGHDT; CDR2 reads YNNKEL (reference sequence). DNA for the CDR3: TGTGCCAGCAGCCAAGGTCGGACAGATACGCAGTATTTT. Encoded protein: CASSQGRTDTQYF.

The chain combines TRBV25-1 with TRBJ1-4; 7 nucleotides agree with TRBD1. Germline loops: CDR1 MGHDK, CDR2 SYGVNS. J lost 11 bases, V lost 6 bases, and 9 bases had no gene match. The CDR3 spans 13 residues. The CDR3 reads CASREEGAGKLFF. In DNA form, the CDR3 reads TGTGCCAGCAGGGAGGAGGGGGCCGGGAAACTGTTTTTT.

Turning to this clone: Within the sample, other DNA sequences also encode this same CDR3. The gene calls are TRBV19 and TRBJ2-6, with 7 bases lining up with TRBD1. The CDR3 consists of 15 residues. V gave up 6 bases and J gave up 3 bases; unmatched junction bases: 5. Germline CDR1 reads LNHDA; CDR2 reads SQIVND (reference sequence). This CDR3 is CASRRQGFGANVLTF. In DNA form, the CDR3 reads TGTGCCAGTAGGAGACAGGGATTTGGGGCCAACGTCCTGACTTTC.

The genes are TRBV11-3 and TRBJ2-5; 9 nucleotides line up with TRBD2. Germline lookup yields CDR1 SGHNT and CDR2 YENEEA. The V segment lost 5 bases and the J segment 2 bases; nucleotides outside the gene matches: 15. CDR3 length: 18 residues. DNA for the CDR3: TGTGCCAGCAGCCCGGGGATGGTGCGGGGGGGCCCGCAAGAGACCCAGTACTTC. It translates to CASSPGMVRGGPQETQYF.

This rearrangement joins TRBV15 to TRBJ2-7; 8 bases fit TRBD1. This CDR3 contains 14 residues. With 8 bases clipped from V and 0 bases from J, the junction kept 6 bases outside the gene matches. Germline lookup yields CDR1 LNHNV and CDR2 YYDKDF (reference sequence). CDR3 coding DNA: TGTGCCACCTTCGACAGGGGCAACTCCTACGAGCAGTACTTC. Its protein is CATFDRGNSYEQYF.

CDR3 DNA: TGTGCCAGTAGTACAACGGGAGGACCGGGGGAGCAGTACTTC. Translated: CASSTTGGPGEQYF. The chain is built from TRBV19 and TRBJ2-7; 7 bases fit TRBD2. The junction had 10 bases not matched to a gene; V was cut back by 4 bases and J by 7 bases. Germline assignment: CDR1 LNHDA and CDR2 SQIVND (reference sequence). The length of the CDR3 is 14 residues.

The rearrangement joins TRBV5-4 to TRBJ1-1; D ambiguous. This CDR3 comprises 12 residues. V was pared by 3 bases and J by 8 bases, with 11 bases between. Germline-derived CDR1 and CDR2 are SGHNT and YYREEE (reference sequence). This CDR3 is CASSWGGSEAFF. For the CDR3, the DNA is TGTGCCAGCAGCTGGGGAGGTTCAGAAGCTTTCTTT. Drawing the rest from reference TRBV5-4 and TRBJ1-1, the complete variable domain is ETGVTQSPTHLIKTRGQQVTLRCSSQSGHNTVSWYQQALGQGPQFIFQYYREEENGRGNFPPRFSGLQFPNYSSELNVNALELDDSALYLCASSWGGSEAFFGQGTRLTVV.

This chain uses TRBV11-3 with TRBJ2-3, with 8 bases fitting TRBD2. This CDR3 has 15 amino acids. Germline CDR1 reads SGHNT; CDR2 reads YENEEA. The V gene end was trimmed by 5 bases and the J gene end by 2 bases; junction bases not matched to a gene: 6. This CDR3 reads CASSPREGHTDTQYF. CDR3 bases: TGTGCCAGCAGCCCCCGGGAGGGGCACACAGATACGCAGTATTTT. The whole variable domain, filled in from reference TRBV11-3 and TRBJ2-3, reads EAGVVQSPRYKIIEKKQPVAFWCNPISGHNTLYWYLQNLGQGPELLIRYENEEAVDDSQLPKDRFSAERLKGVDSTLKIQPAELGDSAVYLCASSPREGHTDTQYFGPGTRLTVL.

Regarding this clone: This may stem from a read error, because a much larger clone lies one nucleotide away. The identical CDR3 is also encoded by other nucleotide sequences in the sample. V usage is TRBV11-2 and J usage is TRBJ2-7, with TRBD1 as a possible D gene (5 bases). From germline, CDR1 is SGHAT and CDR2 FQNNGV. V was cut by 0 bases and J by 4 bases, with 7 bases left in between. The CDR3 spans 13 residues. CDR3 amino acids: CASSLDREYEQYF. In DNA, the CDR3 is TGTGCCAGCAGCTTAGACAGGGAATACGAGCAGTACTTC.

The genes are TRBV19 and TRBJ1-5; D is possibly TRBD1 (5 bases). CDR3 length: 17 amino acids. Looked up from germline, CDR1 is LNHDA and CDR2 is SQIVND (reference sequence). V lost 3 bases, J lost 6 bases, and 21 bases lay in between. CDR3 DNA: TGTGCCAGTAGTATGGTGACCCTGGGGGGTAACAGTCAGCCCCAGCATTTT. This translates into CASSMVTLGGNSQPQHF.

The V gene is TRBV20-1, the J gene TRBJ2-7, with a weak D call TRBD2 (6 bases). The CDR3 runs to 15 residues. V dropped 3 bases and J dropped 1 base, with 16 bases sitting between them. The germline gives CDR1 DFQATT, CDR2 SNEGSKA (reference sequence). CDR3 loop: CSASVPGGVSYEQYF. CDR3 sequence (DNA): TGCAGTGCTAGTGTCCCGGGCGGGGTATCCTACGAGCAGTACTTC.

The chain employs TRBV2 and TRBJ2-7, with TRBD1 identical over 8 bases. Germline loops: CDR1 SNHLY, CDR2 FYNNEI. The V and J ends lost 0 bases and 2 bases, in that order; junction bases with no gene match: 18. The CDR3 loop spans 20 amino acids. The CDR3 is CASSEAPGQGTIRRPYEQYF. The CDR3 nucleotides are TGTGCCAGCAGTGAAGCGCCCGGACAGGGAACCATCAGGCGACCCTACGAGCAGTACTTC.

The chain has TRBV5-4 and TRBJ2-3, with 8 bases lining up with TRBD2. J gave up 0 bases and V 0 bases, and 3 bases lay outside the gene matches. CDR1 and CDR2 from the germline V gene are SGHNT and YYREEE (reference sequence). The CDR3 spans 16 residues. DNA for the CDR3: TGTGCCAGCAGCTTGGACGGGGGGGAAAGCACAGATACGCAGTATTTT. This gives the protein CASSLDGGESTDTQYF.

The V and J genes are TRBV7-2 and TRBJ1-1; 7 positions match TRBD1. The CDR3 extends over 14 amino acids. CDR1 and CDR2 (germline): SGHTA, FQGNSA. The V gene end was trimmed by 5 bases and the J gene end by 7 bases; junction bases not matched to a gene: 10. The CDR3 DNA reads as TGTGCCAGCAGCACCCGGACAGGCCCCATTGAAGCTTTCTTT. Protein sequence: CASSTRTGPIEAFF.

This rearrangement joins TRBV15 to TRBJ1-2, with a possible D match to TRBD1 (5 bases). The CDR3 is 19 amino acids. The germline gives CDR1 LNHNV, CDR2 YYDKDF (reference sequence). V lost 0 bases and J 5 bases, leaving 25 bases between the germline ends. This chain's CDR3 is CATSRDRADPQGAGYGYTF. The CDR3 DNA follows: TGTGCCACCAGCAGAGATCGCGCGGACCCCCAAGGGGCTGGTTATGGCTACACCTTC. The whole variable domain, filled in from reference TRBV15 and TRBJ1-2, reads DAMVIQNPRYQVTQFGKPVTLSCSQTLNHNVMYWYQQKSSQAPKLLFHYYDKDFNNEADTPDNFQSRRPNTSFCFLDIRSPGLGDTAMYLCATSRDRADPQGAGYGYTFGSGTRLTVV.

This chain links TRBV19 with TRBJ2-5, with a tentative D call TRBD1 (5 bases). The CDR3 length is 14 residues. The ends were cut back, 1 base at V and 1 base at J, with 7 bases in the middle. The germline V gene has CDR1 LNHDA and CDR2 SQIVND (reference sequence). The CDR3 DNA follows: TGTGCCAGTAGTATAGCTAGGGGCCAAGAGACCCAGTACTTC. It codes for CASSIARGQETQYF.